The clone carrying this TCR beta chain was observed a single time. A much larger clone sits a single nucleotide away, making a read error possible. The sample originates from a study of early T cells in non-severe SARS-CoV-2 infection. A single record per CDR3 protein comes from TCRdb applying MiXCR to the 5' RACE reads. The data show around 44,000 distinct CDR3 sequences, approximately 7.6% seen once. The CDR3 covers 14 residues. Per the germline V gene, CDR1 is MDHEN and CDR2 is SYDVKM. The J gene is TRBJ2-7, the V gene TRBV28, with 8 bases that match TRBD2. The clonotype was recovered from an adult who was a healthcare worker with PCR-confirmed SARS-CoV-2 infection or an uninfected control (not recorded which). Sequenced input: whole blood. CDR3 amino acids: CASRAGLAPHELYF. The CDR3 coding sequence is TGTGCCAGCAGGGCTGGACTAGCACCGCACGAGCTGTACTTC.